This T cell receptor (beta chain) was sequenced in a study of T cell responses to AZD1222 COVID-19 vaccine. Study findings and constraints: Recipients of AZD1222 seropositive at baseline numbered only 6 or 7. Repertoires were obtained only post-peak T cell response.

Only in-frame clones appear in the TCRdb table, and some are missing; sequencing was by immunoSEQ multiplex PCR. The sample lists under 100,000 clones, 75% to 90% occurring once. Of note for this clone: Its antigen is still unknown.

The CDR3 spans 14 residues. V was trimmed by 1 base and J by 12 bases, leaving 20 bases between them. Germline V gene data show CDR1 as SGHDT and CDR2 as YYEEEE. Sequencing was performed on peripheral blood, taken on day 0 of AZD1222 vaccination. This chain connects TRBV5-6 to TRBJ2-7; D might be TRBD2 (6 bases). The sequence derives from an adult in good health. The CDR3 DNA follows: TGTGCCAGCAGCTTGATGCGAGGGTTACGGGAGACGTACTTC. It is translated as CASSLMRGLRETYF.